These T cell receptor beta chains were read from a single sample in a study of PD-1 blockade in classical Hodgkin lymphoma. Some clones are missing from TCRdb's copy, which holds only in-frame ones; the method was immunoSEQ multiplex PCR. The data contain some 90,000 clones, 83% of them singletons. The sample was peripheral blood mononuclear cells (PBMCs), taken before the fourth cycle of nivolumab. All receptors come from a human donor with classical Hodgkin lymphoma. CDR3s include the opening cysteine and the closing phenylalanine or tryptophan. A D gene is named only where the DNA matches it firmly. Not every row has a clone size; where given, it reads once, few, many or a size class.

clone size	V gene	J gene	D gene	CDR3 DNA	CDR3 protein
.	TRBV19	TRBJ2-1	.	TGTGCCAGTGAAGCCCATTCCTACAATGAGCAGTTCTTC	CASEAHSYNEQFF
few	TRBV6-5	TRBJ1-1	.	TGTGCCAGCAGTAGCGATTATCTGGGGACTGAAGCTTTCTTT	CASSSDYLGTEAFF
.	TRBV7-3	TRBJ2-1	.	TGTGCCAGCAGTTTACAGGGAAACTCCTACAATGAGCAGTTCTTC	CASSLQGNSYNEQFF
.	TRBV6-4	TRBJ2-5	.	TGTGCCAGCAGTGACTCTAGTACTGGGGCCCAGTACTTC	CASSDSSTGAQYF
.	TRBV19	TRBJ2-7	.	TGTGCCAGTAGTTCGGACGTCAAATCCTACGAGCAGTACTTC	CASSSDVKSYEQYF
.	TRBV15	TRBJ1-4	.	TGTGCCACCAGCAGAATCCGGACTAATGAAAAACTGTTTTTT	CATSRIRTNEKLFF
.	TRBV27	TRBJ2-7	.	TGTGCCAGCAGTTTCCGGGGGGCGGGGTACGAGCAGTACTTC	CASSFRGAGYEQYF
.	TRBV7-7	TRBJ2-1	.	TGTGCCAGCAGCCCTAACCCGGGATACAATGAGCAGTTCTTC	CASSPNPGYNEQFF
.	TRBV30	TRBJ2-7	TRBD1	TGTGCCTGGAGCGGACAGGCGATGGGAGAGCAGTACTTC	CAWSGQAMGEQYF
once	TRBV19	TRBJ2-2	.	TGTGCCAGTACCATTTTGGGGTTTAACACCGGGGAGCTGTTTTTT	CASTILGFNTGELFF
.	TRBV4-3	TRBJ2-1	.	TGCGCCAGCAGCCAAGCGGGGTGGGATGAGCAGTTCTTC	CASSQAGWDEQFF
few	TRBV6-1	TRBJ1-5	.	TGTGCCAGCAGTGAAGCGGGGGGCTGGGATCAGCCCCAGCATTTT	CASSEAGGWDQPQHF
.	TRBV27	TRBJ2-7	TRBD2	TGTGCCAGCAGGAAAAGGGCGCTAGCGGACCCCTCCTACGAGCAGTACTTC	CASRKRALADPSYEQYF
few	TRBV7-8	TRBJ1-1	TRBD1	TGTGCCAGCAGAGTTACAGGGACAGGGTTGACTGAAGCTTTCTTT	CASRVTGTGLTEAFF
.	TRBV5-6	TRBJ1-2	.	TGTGCCAGCAGCGTCCCGACGGGGAATGGCTACACCTTC	CASSVPTGNGYTF
once	TRBV19	TRBJ2-7	TRBD1	TGTGCCAGTAGTAAATTCGGGACAGGGTTGTACGAGCAGTACTTC	CASSKFGTGLYEQYF
.	TRBV19	TRBJ2-2	TRBD1	TGTGCCAGTAGTATCCTCAGGGGGAATGTCGGGAACACCGGGGAGCTGTTTTTT	CASSILRGNVGNTGELFF
few	TRBV7-6	TRBJ1-5	TRBD1	TGTGCCAGCAGCCCAACAGGGGGCGAACAGCCCCAGCATTTT	CASSPTGGEQPQHF
.	TRBV9	TRBJ2-1	TRBD2	TGTGCCAGCTCCGGCGAGGGTAGCGGGAGTTATGACTACAATGAGCAGTTCTTC	CASSGEGSGSYDYNEQFF
.	TRBV10-3	TRBJ2-7	.	TGTGCCATCAGTGAGTTCGGTGAGCAGTACTTC	CAISEFGEQYF
.	TRBV28	TRBJ1-3	.	TGTGCCAGCAGTCTAGCAAGACCCTTCTCTGGAAACACCATATATTTT	CASSLARPFSGNTIYF
.	TRBV12-5	TRBJ2-3	.	TGTGCTAGTGGTCCCTCGGCTTCAGATACGCAGTATTTT	CASGPSASDTQYF
.	TRBV11-2	TRBJ2-4	TRBD1	TGTGCCAGCAGCCAGAGACAGGGCGGGAACATTCAGTACTTC	CASSQRQGGNIQYF
few	TRBV7-9	TRBJ1-2	.	TGTGCCAGCAGCTTAGTAGGGGCGGACTATGGCTACACCTTC	CASSLVGADYGYTF
.	TRBV7-3	TRBJ1-1	.	TGTGCCAGCAGCGATTGGGGGGCATCTGAAGCTTTCTTT	CASSDWGASEAFF
.	TRBV4-2	TRBJ2-3	.	TGTGCCAGCAGCCAAGATCCGACTAGTCGGGCAGATACGCAGTATTTT	CASSQDPTSRADTQYF
once	TRBV19	TRBJ1-2	TRBD1	TGTGCCAGTAGCCTGGATCCGGGGGGACAGGGATTGTATGGCTACACCTTC	CASSLDPGGQGLYGYTF
.	TRBV14	TRBJ2-7	.	TGTGCCAGCAGCCAAGCCTACGAGCAGTACTTC	CASSQAYEQYF
.	TRBV6-6	TRBJ2-5	TRBD2	TGTGCCAGCAGGCCCCCGGGACTAGCGTACCAAGAGACCCAGTACTTC	CASRPPGLAYQETQYF
.	TRBV5-4	TRBJ1-3	TRBD1	TGTGCCAGCAGCTTCGAACAGGGGGGTTCTGGAAACACCATATATTTT	CASSFEQGGSGNTIYF
.	TRBV7-8	TRBJ2-3	TRBD2	TGTGCCAGCAGCTTAGGCGGGTCTAGCGGGAGGGACACAGATACGCAGTATTTT	CASSLGGSSGRDTDTQYF
.	TRBV5-1	TRBJ2-3	TRBD2	TGCGCCAGCAGCTTGACTAGCGGAAGCACAGATACGCAGTATTTT	CASSLTSGSTDTQYF
few	TRBV5-5	TRBJ2-7	.	TGTGCCAGCAGCTTGGATCCGAGCTCCTACGAGCAGTACTTC	CASSLDPSSYEQYF
.	TRBV5-6	TRBJ2-3	TRBD1	TGTGCCAGCAGCTTGGCCGGACAGGGAACAGATACGCAGTATTTT	CASSLAGQGTDTQYF
.	TRBV9	TRBJ1-1	.	TGTGCCAGCAGCCCCCGGGAAACGAACACTGAAGCTTTCTTT	CASSPRETNTEAFF
.	TRBV12-5	TRBJ2-1	.	TGTGCTAGTGGTTTGGTTGTCAGGGGCAATGAGCAGTTCTTC	CASGLVVRGNEQFF
.	TRBV18	TRBJ2-1	TRBD1	TGTGCCAGCTCCCGAGGACAGGGGGCTGGTATTGAGCAGTTCTTC	CASSRGQGAGIEQFF
few	TRBV7-9	TRBJ2-7	.	TGTGCCAGCAGCTTCGGGCAGTTCTACGAGCAGTACTTC	CASSFGQFYEQYF
few	TRBV18	TRBJ2-7	TRBD1	TGTGCCAGCTCCCTCAAGACAGGGGGCAACGAGCAGTACTTC	CASSLKTGGNEQYF
.	TRBV6-5	TRBJ2-7	TRBD2	TGTGCCAGCACCCGGGACGGGGGGTCCTACGAGCAGTACTTC	CASTRDGGSYEQYF
.	TRBV28	TRBJ2-7	.	TGTGCCAGCAGTTCCTATTACGAGCAGTACTTC	CASSSYYEQYF
.	TRBV6-5	TRBJ2-3	.	TGTGCCAGCAGCCGTCCTGGCGTCTCGGATACGCAGTATTTT	CASSRPGVSDTQYF
.	TRBV5-4	TRBJ1-2	TRBD1	TGTGCCAGCAGCGCCTCCGGGACAGACTATGGCTACACCTTC	CASSASGTDYGYTF
.	TRBV10-3	TRBJ1-2	.	TGTGCCATCAGTCGACAGGAGGGCTACACCTTC	CAISRQEGYTF
.	TRBV6-5	TRBJ1-5	TRBD1	TGTGTAAGCCAAGACAGGGCCGGACAGCCCCAGCATTTT	CVSQDRAGQPQHF
.	TRBV6-5	TRBJ1-5	.	TGTGCCAGCAGGGGAGGGACACCCGGGGGGCCCCAGCATTTT	CASRGGTPGGPQHF
.	TRBV10-1	TRBJ1-1	.	TGCGCCAGCAGTTCCGGGACAACTGGGACTGAAGCTTTCTTT	CASSSGTTGTEAFF
.	TRBV30	TRBJ2-3	.	TGTGCCTGGGACCTGGGGGGGCAGGCAGATACGCAGTATTTT	CAWDLGGQADTQYF
.	TRBV30	TRBJ2-2	TRBD1	TGTGCCTGTACCGGGACAGGGGGCGTGGGCGGGGAGCTGTTTTTT	CACTGTGGVGGELFF
.	TRBV5-4	TRBJ2-2	.	TGTGCCAGCAGCCTGGACCCCGGACTCCACGGGGAGCTGTTTTTT	CASSLDPGLHGELFF
.	TRBV6-1	TRBJ2-7	.	TGTGCCAGCAGTGAAGGGGGTTCCTCCTACGAGCAGTACTTC	CASSEGGSSYEQYF
.	TRBV14	TRBJ2-7	.	TGTGCCAGGAGAGCCGGGACAAACCCTTACGAGCAGTACTTC	CARRAGTNPYEQYF
.	TRBV19	TRBJ2-5	TRBD2	TGTGCCAGTAGTATCAGCGGGGGGGAATCAGAGACCCAGTACTTC	CASSISGGESETQYF
.	TRBV10-3	TRBJ2-7	TRBD2	TGTGCCATCAAGAGGGCTAGCGGGAGTAGCGAGCAGTACTTC	CAIKRASGSSEQYF